This T cell receptor (beta chain) was recorded in a study of a mutant IDH1 vaccine in newly diagnosed glioma. The overall study: Of treated patients, about 60% were men and 37.5% women, averaging roughly 40 years. It was at week 35 that visit V12 occurred, and at week 47 that visit V13 did.

Time point: week 47, end of study. Topical imiquimod was applied with each vaccine dose, which held 300 ug of mutant IDH1 20-mer peptide. All eight of the vaccinations patients received fell in weeks 1, 3, 5, 7, 11, 15, 19 and 23. Method: immunoSEQ multiplex PCR; TCRdb's copy keeps in-frame clones and lacks some. The sample has about 33,000 clones, 65% to 80% seen once. Notes on this clone: The antigen is unknown.

Germline CDR1 and CDR2: SGHVS and FNYEAQ. The CDR3 has 13 residues. Trimming removed 3 bases at V and 5 bases at J, with 8 bases between. The receptor comes from a man aged 35-49 years with glioma. Sequencing used PBMCs, obtained from a glioma patient whose treatment included an IDH1 peptide vaccine. The V call is TRBV7-6, the J call TRBJ1-5; D is ambiguous. As DNA, the CDR3 is TGTGCCAGCAGCTTTTCAAATGATCAGCCCCAGCATTTT. Its protein product is CASSFSNDQPQHF.